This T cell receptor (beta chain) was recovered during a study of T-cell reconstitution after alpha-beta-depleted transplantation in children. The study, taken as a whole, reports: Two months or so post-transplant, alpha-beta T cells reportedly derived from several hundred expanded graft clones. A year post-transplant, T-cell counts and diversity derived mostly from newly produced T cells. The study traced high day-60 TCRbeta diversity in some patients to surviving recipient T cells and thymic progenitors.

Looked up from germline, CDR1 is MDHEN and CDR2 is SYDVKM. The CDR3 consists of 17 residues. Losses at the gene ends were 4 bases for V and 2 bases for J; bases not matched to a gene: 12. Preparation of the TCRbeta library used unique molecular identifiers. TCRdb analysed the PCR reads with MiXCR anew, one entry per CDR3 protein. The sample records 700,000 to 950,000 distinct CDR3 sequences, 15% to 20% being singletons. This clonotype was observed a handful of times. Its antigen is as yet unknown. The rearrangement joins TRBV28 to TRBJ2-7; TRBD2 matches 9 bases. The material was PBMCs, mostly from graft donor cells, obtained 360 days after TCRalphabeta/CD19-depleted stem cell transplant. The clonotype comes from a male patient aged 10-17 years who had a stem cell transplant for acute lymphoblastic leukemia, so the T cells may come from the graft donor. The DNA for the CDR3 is TGTGCCAGCAGTTCGCCGAAAGCGGGAGGCCCCCCCTACGAGCAGTACTTC. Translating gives CASSSPKAGGPPYEQYF.